The T cell receptor (beta chain) described here comes from a study of response to subunit inactivated influenza vaccine. Broader study findings: There was a suggestion from the authors that each seasonal influenza vaccination recruits few new T cells.

The V end lost 0 bases, the J end lost 8 bases, and 8 bases lay between the germline ends. The length of the CDR3 is 13 residues. In germline, CDR1 is SEHNR, CDR2 FQNEAQ (reference sequence). As for this clonotype: Antigen specificity is unknown.

TCRdb used MiXCR to reprocess the RT-PCR reads, holding one entry per CDR3 protein. The repertoire consists of hundreds of thousands of distinct CDR3 sequences, with about 15% occurring once and the leading ten covering 5.5% to 7%. The specimen was PBMCs from blood, collected 14 to 15 days before vaccination. This clonotype originated in a man over 45 who received an inactivated influenza vaccine. The V call is TRBV7-9, the J call TRBJ1-5; TRBD1 is a possible D gene (5 bases). CDR3 DNA sequence: TGTGCCAGCAGCTTAGCAGGGGTTGAGCCCCAGCATTTT. This translates into CASSLAGVEPQHF.